This T cell receptor beta chain was sequenced in a study of T-cell memory formation after mild COVID-19. At the level of the study: TCR clusters were mostly donor specific. Broader study findings: Some clones that responded turned up in pre-infection memory, which suggests that cross-reactive memory joined in. Among clones contracting day 15 to 85, CD4/CD8 was balanced, whereas later expanders leaned CD4+.

Of note for this clonotype: Its antigen is unknown.

5'RACE, which relied on constant-segment primers, yielded TCR alpha and TCR beta cDNA libraries carrying sample barcodes and UMIs. Via MiXCR, TCRdb re-called the 5' RACE reads, giving one row per CDR3 protein. The profile shows about 470,000 distinct CDR3 sequences, about 18% of them singletons. Specimen: PBMCs or a T cell subset sorted from them (not recorded which). The source of this sequence is an adult woman who had mild COVID-19 (a few samples of this study predate the infection). Cell type and time point are not known.

CDR3 bases: TGCAGCGTTGGACTAGCAAGTGAGCAGTTCTTC. Its translation is CSVGLASEQFF. The gene calls are TRBV29-1 and TRBJ2-1, with 7 bases fitting TRBD2. Germline CDR1 SQVTM, CDR2 ANQGSEA. This CDR3 is 11 amino acids long. With 4 bases clipped from V and 9 bases from J, the junction kept 3 bases outside the gene matches.